This TCR beta chain was found in a study of blood T cell repertoires in COVID-19. Study-level information: COVID-19 samples, acute and convalescent, were from the United States, Italy and Spain. Sample material is recorded as cDNA or gDNA derived from T cells, B-cell-depleted T cells, or PBMCs.

Some clones are missing from TCRdb's copy, which holds only in-frame ones; the method was immunoSEQ multiplex PCR. The sample holds about 130,000 clones, over 70% seen once. CDR3 length: 17 residues. With 1 base removed from V and 7 bases from J, the gap between germline ends came to 17 bases. Germline values: CDR1 MGHRA, CDR2 YSYEKL. The TCR originated in a man at least 80 years old with acute or convalescent COVID-19. Input material: peripheral blood. V is TRBV4-1 and J is TRBJ1-6; TRBD1 might be the D (5 bases). In DNA, the CDR3 is TGCGCCAGCAGCCAAGCCGGGGGGGATCGGAGAAATTCACCCCTCCACTTT. Translated: CASSQAGGDRRNSPLHF.